A single T cell receptor (beta chain) is shown here with its context. This table comes from immunoSEQ multiplex PCR, and its TCRdb copy is limited to in-frame clones, with some not included. This table has about 67,000 clones, about 90% appearing once. The data are from a study of blood T cell repertoires in COVID-19. Study context: Samples of COVID-19 (acute and convalescent) were obtained from the United States, Italy and Spain. T cells, B-cell-depleted T cells, or PBMCs provided the cDNA or gDNA that served as material.

There are 16 residues in the CDR3. CDR1 is KGHDR, CDR2 SFDVKD, per germline. V was clipped by 4 bases and J by 4 bases; unmatched bases: 7. The sequence was collected from a man aged 50 to 60 with active COVID-19. The genes are TRBV24-1 and TRBJ1-5, with 9 bases matching TRBD1. Sequenced material: peripheral blood. CDR3: CATSDSGTGKNQPQHF. The CDR3 coding sequence is TGTGCCACCAGTGACTCCGGGACAGGGAAAAATCAGCCCCAGCATTTT.